This TCR beta chain was sequenced during a study of T cell responses to AZD1222 COVID-19 vaccine. Study-level findings and limits: Across the whole spike, CD4 TCRs peaked at regions 160-218 and 743-854. Spike-specific TCR repertoires showed rising breadth and depth after two AZD1222 doses. White British ancestry dominated among donors, who included more females, and clonal diversity was possibly underestimated.

The CDR3 loop spans 15 amino acids. Germline CDR1 SGHKS, CDR2 YYEKEE (reference sequence). V shed 0 bases and J shed 4 bases, with 13 bases lying between them. Comments on this clone: Its antigen is not identified.

TCRdb's copy holds only in-frame clones and misses some; the assay was immunoSEQ multiplex PCR. This table has approximately 100,000 clones, 90% appearing once. The chain combines TRBV5-5 with TRBJ1-1; D is perhaps TRBD1 (6 bases). The clonotype comes from an adult who received the AZD1222 COVID-19 vaccine. This specimen consisted of peripheral blood, obtained 28 days after the second AZD1222 dose. The chain's CDR3 is CASSLEALRGTEAFF. The CDR3 coding sequence is TGTGCCAGCAGCTTGGAAGCCCTCAGGGGCACTGAAGCTTTCTTT.